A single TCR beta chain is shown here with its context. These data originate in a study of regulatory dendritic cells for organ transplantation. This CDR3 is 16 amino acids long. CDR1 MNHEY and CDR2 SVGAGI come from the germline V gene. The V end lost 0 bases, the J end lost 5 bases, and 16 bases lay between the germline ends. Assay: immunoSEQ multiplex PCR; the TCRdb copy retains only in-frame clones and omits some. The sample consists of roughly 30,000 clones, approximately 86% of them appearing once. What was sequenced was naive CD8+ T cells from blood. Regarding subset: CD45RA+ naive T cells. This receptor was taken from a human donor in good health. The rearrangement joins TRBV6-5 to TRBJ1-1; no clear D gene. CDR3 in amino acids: CASSYSNRRRGTEAFF. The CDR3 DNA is TGTGCCAGCAGTTACTCGAACCGCCGGCGAGGGACTGAAGCTTTCTTT.